This is a list of T cell receptor beta chains from one sample in a study of CD8 T cells in ankylosing spondylitis. TCRdb re-analysed the 5' RACE reads in MiXCR, keeping a single row per CDR3 protein. The sample includes about 240,000 distinct CDR3 sequences, around 9.2% of them seen just once. Sequenced input: blood, either unsorted or a sorted T cell fraction (not recorded which). Source of these receptors: a male donor with ankylosing spondylitis or in good health (not recorded which). The CDR3 runs from the conserved cysteine through the conserved F or W. D genes are given only for firm matches. Expanded clones are given a class, and other clones once, few, many or no size at all.

few,TRBD1,TRBV20-1,TRBJ2-7,CSARPDRDEQYF,TGCAGTGCTAGACCCGACAGGGACGAGCAGTACTTC
few,-,TRBV5-1,TRBJ2-7,CASSPSRQSEQYF,TGCGCCAGCAGCCCCTCACGACAGAGCGAGCAGTACTTC
many,-,TRBV29-1,TRBJ1-1,CSVGGGVNTEAFF,TGCAGCGTTGGAGGGGGGGTGAACACTGAAGCTTTCTTT
many,-,TRBV20-1,TRBJ2-7,CSARSLRDMNSYEQYF,TGCAGTGCTAGAAGCCTCCGGGACATGAACTCCTACGAGCAGTACTTC
-,TRBD1,TRBV7-9,TRBJ1-5,CASSLAAHRGEPQHF,TGTGCCAGCAGCTTAGCGGCGCACAGGGGCGAGCCCCAGCATTTT
many,TRBD1,TRBV29-1,TRBJ1-2,CSATTGGDYGYTF,TGCAGCGCAACGACAGGGGGTGACTATGGCTACACCTTC
few,-,TRBV20-1,TRBJ2-1,CSAGDNYGTFSYNEQFF,TGCAGTGCAGGGGATAATTACGGGACTTTCTCCTACAATGAGCAGTTCTTC
many,-,TRBV15,TRBJ2-1,CATSRDRNSYNEQFF,TGTGCCACCAGCAGAGATCGGAACTCCTACAATGAGCAGTTCTTC
-,-,TRBV20-1,TRBJ2-1,CSARDRDSSYNEQFF,TGCAGTGCTAGAGACCGGGACTCTTCCTACAATGAGCAGTTCTTC
-,-,TRBV19,TRBJ2-7,CASSNGAGAYYEQYF,TGTGCCAGTAGTAACGGGGCAGGAGCCTACTACGAGCAGTACTTC
many,-,TRBV11-2,TRBJ2-2,CASTVRGPGDGELFF,TGTGCCAGCACCGTAAGGGGCCCCGGGGACGGGGAGCTGTTTTTT
many,-,TRBV9,TRBJ2-3,CASSEAGGTDTQYF,TGTGCCAGCAGCGAAGCAGGGGGCACAGATACGCAGTATTTT
many,TRBD2,TRBV20-1,TRBJ2-1,CSARSPLAGGPEQFF,TGCAGTGCTAGATCCCCACTAGCGGGGGGGCCTGAGCAGTTCTTC
many,-,TRBV20-1,TRBJ2-1,CSAREGFGDEQFF,TGCAGTGCTAGAGAAGGCTTTGGGGATGAGCAGTTCTTC
many,-,TRBV5-6,TRBJ2-3,CASSGDSGSQYF,TGTGCGAGCAGCGGGGACAGTGGGTCGCAGTATTTT
large,-,TRBV20-1,TRBJ2-5,CSASAETQYF,TGCAGTGCTAGTGCAGAGACCCAGTACTTC
-,TRBD1,TRBV7-2,TRBJ1-2,CASSLGQGGGYTF,TGTGCCAGCAGCTTAGGACAGGGTGGAGGCTACACCTTC
-,TRBD1,TRBV20-1,TRBJ1-1,CSALQGASGTEAFF,TGCAGTGCTCTCCAGGGGGCGAGTGGGACTGAAGCTTTCTTT
many,-,TRBV12-5,TRBJ2-5,CASGLNGAETQYF,TGTGCTAGTGGTTTAAACGGCGCGGAGACCCAGTACTTC
few,TRBD1,TRBV5-1,TRBJ2-7,CASSLEPGQGVYEQYF,TGCGCCAGCAGCTTGGAACCGGGACAGGGGGTCTACGAGCAGTACTTC
many,-,TRBV5-1,TRBJ2-1,CASSLELAVSYNEQFF,TGCGCCAGCAGCTTGGAATTAGCGGTCTCCTACAATGAGCAGTTCTTC
many,-,TRBV7-9,TRBJ2-3,CASSLWTGTDTQYF,TGTGCCAGCAGCTTATGGACGGGCACAGATACGCAGTATTTT
many,-,TRBV24-1,TRBJ1-1,CATSGSGLGTEAFF,TGTGCCACCAGTGGATCAGGTTTGGGCACTGAAGCTTTCTTT
-,-,TRBV7-2,TRBJ1-1,CASSLIRTEAFF,TGTGCCAGCAGCTTAATAAGAACTGAAGCTTTCTTT
many,-,TRBV6-5,TRBJ2-2,CASSYLGSGTGELFF,TGTGCCAGCAGTTACTTGGGCTCGGGCACCGGGGAGCTGTTTTTT
many,-,TRBV6-6,TRBJ2-5,CASSPGGQETQYF,TGTGCCAGCAGTCCTGGTGGGCAAGAGACCCAGTACTTC
many,-,TRBV5-1,TRBJ2-5,CASSVPRQETQYF,TGCGCCAGCAGCGTTCCGCGGCAAGAGACCCAGTACTTC
many,TRBD2,TRBV6-1,TRBJ2-7,CASRLMEGGAYEQYF,TGTGCCAGCAGGCTTATGGAGGGAGGGGCTTACGAGCAGTACTTC